One and the same sample provided the 11 T cell receptor beta chains below, sequenced in a study of radiotherapy plus CTLA-4 blockade in lung cancer. Data came from immunoSEQ multiplex PCR; TCRdb stores just in-frame clones and leaves some out. The sample yields tens of thousands of clones, under 85% seen once. The specimen comprised peripheral blood, sampled from a patient treated with radiotherapy plus ipilimumab. These receptors came from a human donor with non-small cell lung cancer who had a partial response to radiotherapy plus ipilimumab.

The chain is built from TRBV5-1 and TRBJ2-5; 9 bases map to TRBD2. The CDR3 spans 14 residues. Germline assignment: CDR1 SGHRS and CDR2 YFSETQ. Trimming removed 3 bases from V and 5 bases from J; junction bases left unmatched: 5. For the CDR3, the DNA is TGCGCCAGCAGCTGGGGACTAGCAGAGGAGACCCAGTACTTC. It yields the protein CASSWGLAEETQYF.

The chain uses TRBV4-3 and TRBJ2-2, with 7 bases aligning to TRBD1. The CDR3 consists of 15 residues. The V segment lost 5 bases and the J segment 5 bases; nucleotides outside the gene matches: 8. Germline CDR1 LGHNA, CDR2 YSLEER. The CDR3 loop reads CASSYYRGMTGELFF. DNA for the CDR3: TGCGCCAGCAGCTATTACAGGGGAATGACCGGGGAGCTGTTTTTT.

This chain uses TRBV2 with TRBJ2-5; the match to TRBD1 covers 7 bases. Germline V gene data show CDR1 as SNHLY and CDR2 as FYNNEI. This CDR3 region has 13 residues. The V and J ends lost 5 bases and 9 bases, in that order; junction bases with no gene match: 9. In DNA, the CDR3 is TGTGCCAGCAGTACAGGGACAGCAAGTGCCCAGTACTTC. Its protein is CASSTGTASAQYF.

V and J are TRBV27 and TRBJ2-6; D gene ambiguous. CDR3 size: 18 residues. The germline V and J ends were trimmed by 5 bases and 4 bases, with 21 bases remaining between them. Per germline, CDR1 MNHEY and CDR2 SMNVEV (reference sequence). Here the CDR3 DNA reads TGTGCCAGCAGTGGCTTTAGGTCCCAGGCGACGGGGGCCAACGTCCTGACTTTC. Amino acid sequence: CASSGFRSQATGANVLTF.

V and J are TRBV7-6 and TRBJ2-3; 11 nucleotides align to TRBD2. The germline gives CDR1 SGHVS, CDR2 FNYEAQ. This CDR3 spans 15 amino acids. J lost 3 bases, V lost 5 bases, and 4 bases had no gene match. This CDR3 is CASSSSGGVTDTQYF. The CDR3 bases are TGTGCCAGCAGCAGTAGCGGGGGGGTGACAGATACGCAGTATTTT.

This clone appeared a few times. The chain is built from TRBV2 and TRBJ2-7, with 7 bases aligning to TRBD1. The ends lost 6 bases at V and 0 bases at J; junction bases unmatched: 2. CDR3 length equals 13 residues. Germline CDR1 SNHLY, CDR2 FYNNEI. CDR3 bases: TGTGCCAGCAGCCGGGACAGCTCCTACGAGCAGTACTTC. Protein sequence: CASSRDSSYEQYF.

The V call is TRBV25-1, the J call TRBJ2-3, with D tentatively TRBD1 (5 bases). Germline V gene lookup returns CDR1 MGHDK and CDR2 SYGVNS. This CDR3 is 14 amino acids long. V lost 4 bases to trimming and J lost 0 bases, with 8 bases between them. The CDR3 is CASSVGASTDTQYF. CDR3 coding DNA: TGTGCCAGCAGTGTAGGGGCTAGCACAGATACGCAGTATTTT.

This clone was picked up a small number of times. The rearrangement links TRBV4-3 to TRBJ2-7, with 12 bases fitting TRBD2. J gave up 7 bases and V 2 bases, and 6 bases lay outside the gene matches. The germline gives CDR1 LGHNA, CDR2 YSLEER. The CDR3 is made up of 15 amino acids. The CDR3 region is CASSQLAGGRGEQYF. CDR3 DNA sequence: TGCGCCAGCAGCCAACTAGCGGGGGGGCGTGGTGAGCAGTACTTC.

The chain carries TRBV2 and TRBJ2-5; 7 positions match TRBD2. J lost 1 base, V lost 10 bases, and 9 bases had no gene match. Germline loops: CDR1 SNHLY, CDR2 FYNNEI. The CDR3 contains 14 residues. The CDR3 reads CATRVGGFQETQYF. The CDR3 DNA reads TGTGCCACCAGAGTGGGGGGGTTCCAAGAGACCCAGTACTTC. The complete variable domain, with remaining parts taken from reference TRBV2 and TRBJ2-5, reads EPEVTQTPSHQVTQMGQEVILRCVPISNHLYFYWYRQILGQKVEFLVSFYNNEISEKSEIFDDQFSVERPDGSNFTLKIRSTKLEDSAMYFCATRVGGFQETQYFGPGTRLLVL.

The chain joins TRBV7-3 to TRBJ2-2, with 10 bases fitting TRBD1. CDR1 is SGHTA and CDR2 is FQGTGA in the germline V gene. The CDR3 totals 15 residues. The junction had 5 bases not matched to a gene; V was cut back by 4 bases and J by 6 bases. The chain's CDR3 is CASSSGTGVPGELFF. The DNA for the CDR3 is TGTGCCAGCAGCTCCGGGACAGGGGTACCCGGGGAGCTGTTTTTT.

The chain is built from TRBV28 and TRBJ2-7, with TRBD2 as a possible D gene (6 bases). With 6 bases removed from V and 3 bases from J, the gap between germline ends came to 9 bases. Germline CDR1 is MDHEN and CDR2 is SYDVKM. The length of the CDR3 is 12 residues. The CDR3 nucleotides read TGTGCCAGCAGCTTCGGGAGCTACGAGCAGTACTTC. It encodes CASSFGSYEQYF.